Listed below are T cell receptor beta chains from one sample, sequenced in a study of blood T cell repertoires in COVID-19. The repertoire was sequenced with immunoSEQ multiplex PCR; TCRdb's copy has only in-frame clones and lacks some. The sample contains about 190,000 clones, roughly 84% of which appear only once. The material sequenced was PBMCs or T cells enriched from blood (not recorded which). The receptors here all came from a woman in her thirties who had been exposed to COVID-19. Each CDR3 is given with its conserved first and last residue. Each record gives: V gene, clone size, D gene, J gene, CDR3 DNA, CDR3 protein. D genes are given only for firm matches. Size is omitted from some rows. Given values are once, few, many or a class for expanded clones.

V gene: TRBV27; clone size: -; D gene: TRBD1; J gene: TRBJ2-7; CDR3 DNA: TGTGCCAGCAGCCCCGGGACAGGGTACGAGCAGTACTTC; CDR3 protein: CASSPGTGYEQYF
V gene: TRBV6-6; clone size: -; D gene: TRBD1; J gene: TRBJ2-7; CDR3 DNA: TGTGCCAGCAGGCAGACAGGGAGAAGTGACGAGCAGTACTTC; CDR3 protein: CASRQTGRSDEQYF
V gene: TRBV5-1; clone size: -; D gene: -; J gene: TRBJ1-1; CDR3 DNA: TGCGCCAGCAGCTTCAGGGGGAACACTGAAGCTTTCTTT; CDR3 protein: CASSFRGNTEAFF
V gene: TRBV14; clone size: -; D gene: -; J gene: TRBJ1-5; CDR3 DNA: TGTGCCAGCAGCCAAGAAACGGATCAGCCCCAGCATTTT; CDR3 protein: CASSQETDQPQHF
V gene: TRBV5-1; clone size: -; D gene: TRBD1; J gene: TRBJ2-5; CDR3 DNA: TGCGCCAGCAGCTTGACACAGGGGCGACAAGAGACCCAGTACTTC; CDR3 protein: CASSLTQGRQETQYF
V gene: TRBV12-3/TRBV12-4; clone size: -; D gene: -; J gene: TRBJ2-5; CDR3 DNA: TGTGCCAGCACCGAGGGAGAGACCCAGTACTTC; CDR3 protein: CASTEGETQYF
V gene: TRBV27; clone size: -; D gene: TRBD1; J gene: TRBJ1-2; CDR3 DNA: TGTGCCAGCAGTTTAGCCATCACAGGGGCCGGGGGCTACACCTTC; CDR3 protein: CASSLAITGAGGYTF
V gene: TRBV7-8; clone size: few; D gene: TRBD1; J gene: TRBJ2-7; CDR3 DNA: TGTGCCAGCAGCTTATATGAGGGGGCAACCTACGAGCAGTACTTC; CDR3 protein: CASSLYEGATYEQYF
V gene: TRBV12-3/TRBV12-4; clone size: -; D gene: -; J gene: TRBJ1-2; CDR3 DNA: TGTGCCAGCAGTTTAGGCGGTAGGTGGCCCCTCTTC; CDR3 protein: CASSLGGRWPLF
V gene: TRBV5-8; clone size: -; D gene: TRBD1; J gene: TRBJ2-1; CDR3 DNA: TGTGCCAGCCAGGGGGACAGGAGAACCTACAATGAGCAGTTCTTC; CDR3 protein: CASQGDRRTYNEQFF
V gene: TRBV2; clone size: -; D gene: -; J gene: TRBJ1-1; CDR3 DNA: TGTGCCAGCAGTGAGGGCAGGAACACTGAAGCTTTCTTT; CDR3 protein: CASSEGRNTEAFF
V gene: TRBV12-3/TRBV12-4; clone size: -; D gene: -; J gene: TRBJ1-3; CDR3 DNA: TGTGCCAGCAGCAGAAACACCATATATTTT; CDR3 protein: CASSRNTIYF
V gene: TRBV27; clone size: -; D gene: -; J gene: TRBJ1-5; CDR3 DNA: TGTGCCTCAGCAGGGGATCAGCCCCAGCATTTT; CDR3 protein: CASAGDQPQHF
V gene: TRBV4-2; clone size: -; D gene: -; J gene: TRBJ2-3; CDR3 DNA: TGTGCCAGCAGCCAAGAGGGGGGTTACACAGATACGCAGTATTTT; CDR3 protein: CASSQEGGYTDTQYF
V gene: TRBV4-3; clone size: -; D gene: -; J gene: TRBJ2-3; CDR3 DNA: TGCGCCAGCAGCCCCGCCTTTGGCCCTTTGGATACGCAGTATTTT; CDR3 protein: CASSPAFGPLDTQYF
V gene: TRBV7-9; clone size: -; D gene: -; J gene: TRBJ2-7; CDR3 DNA: TGTGCCAGCAGCCGACCGGACAGGGAGGGCTACGAGCAGTACTTC; CDR3 protein: CASSRPDREGYEQYF
V gene: TRBV27; clone size: -; D gene: TRBD1; J gene: TRBJ1-5; CDR3 DNA: TGTGCCAGCAGTTCCACAGGGGGAGTGGAGCCCCAGCATTTT; CDR3 protein: CASSSTGGVEPQHF
V gene: TRBV5-6; clone size: -; D gene: -; J gene: TRBJ1-6; CDR3 DNA: TGTGCCAGCACTTGGGGGGGGCATTCACCCCTCCACTTT; CDR3 protein: CASTWGGHSPLHF
V gene: TRBV2; clone size: few; D gene: -; J gene: TRBJ1-1; CDR3 DNA: TGTGCCAGCAGTATTAGTATGAACACTGAAGCTTTCTTT; CDR3 protein: CASSISMNTEAFF
V gene: TRBV10-1; clone size: few; D gene: -; J gene: TRBJ2-2; CDR3 DNA: TGCGCCAGCCAGGGTCCAGGCGGGGAGCTGTTTTTT; CDR3 protein: CASQGPGGELFF
V gene: TRBV6-1; clone size: -; D gene: -; J gene: TRBJ1-1; CDR3 DNA: TGTGCCAGCAGTGAATTTGTCGGAGGAAGGGGGACTGAAGCTTTCTTT; CDR3 protein: CASSEFVGGRGTEAFF
V gene: TRBV19; clone size: -; D gene: TRBD1; J gene: TRBJ2-7; CDR3 DNA: TGTGCCACCGGGACAGGGCTAACCTCCTACGAGCAGTACTTC; CDR3 protein: CATGTGLTSYEQYF
V gene: TRBV6-5; clone size: -; D gene: -; J gene: TRBJ2-1; CDR3 DNA: TGTGCCAGCAGTTACTTTGCCAGGGTGGCGGTGTATGAGCAGTTCTTC; CDR3 protein: CASSYFARVAVYEQFF
V gene: TRBV6-2/TRBV6-3; clone size: -; D gene: TRBD2; J gene: TRBJ2-7; CDR3 DNA: TGTGCCAGCAGTTACTCGGGCACTAGCGGATTCGACTACGAGCAGTACTTC; CDR3 protein: CASSYSGTSGFDYEQYF
V gene: TRBV7-2; clone size: -; D gene: -; J gene: TRBJ1-2; CDR3 DNA: TGTGCCAGCAGCTTGATCGCCTACCCTGACGGAGACTTCCACTTC; CDR3 protein: CASSLIAYPDGDFHF
V gene: TRBV27; clone size: -; D gene: TRBD2; J gene: TRBJ2-7; CDR3 DNA: TGTGCCAGCAGTTTTAGCGGGAACGAGCAGTACTTC; CDR3 protein: CASSFSGNEQYF
V gene: TRBV2; clone size: -; D gene: -; J gene: TRBJ2-7; CDR3 DNA: TGTGCCAGCAGTGAAGGGCTTGTATCCTACGAGCAGTACTTC; CDR3 protein: CASSEGLVSYEQYF
V gene: TRBV3-1/TRBV3-2; clone size: -; D gene: TRBD2; J gene: TRBJ2-3; CDR3 DNA: TGTGCCAGCAGCCTGGGGACTAGCGAAGTAACAGATACGCAGTATTTT; CDR3 protein: CASSLGTSEVTDTQYF
V gene: TRBV6-5; clone size: -; D gene: TRBD1; J gene: TRBJ1-1; CDR3 DNA: TGTGCCAGCAGTTACTCGACACAGGGGTGGACTGAAGCTTTCTTT; CDR3 protein: CASSYSTQGWTEAFF
V gene: TRBV15; clone size: -; D gene: TRBD1; J gene: TRBJ2-4; CDR3 DNA: TGTGCCACCAGCAGGGGGGGGACAGGGACCATTCAGTACTTC; CDR3 protein: CATSRGGTGTIQYF
V gene: TRBV10-2; clone size: -; D gene: TRBD1; J gene: TRBJ1-1; CDR3 DNA: TGCGCCAGCAACCCGGGACAGGGGAACACTGAAGCTTTCTTT; CDR3 protein: CASNPGQGNTEAFF
V gene: TRBV10-3; clone size: once; D gene: -; J gene: TRBJ2-7; CDR3 DNA: TGTGCCAAGAAACCGACAGGTACGGACTACGAGCAGTACTTC; CDR3 protein: CAKKPTGTDYEQYF
V gene: TRBV6-1; clone size: -; D gene: TRBD1; J gene: TRBJ1-6; CDR3 DNA: TGTGCCAGCAGTGGGGACAGGGTAGGCTCCTATAATTCACCCCTCCACTTT; CDR3 protein: CASSGDRVGSYNSPLHF
V gene: TRBV6-7; clone size: few; D gene: -; J gene: TRBJ1-4; CDR3 DNA: TGTGCCAGCACCCAGGGTTGGTCGAGAGTCGCGGCTAATGAAAAACTGTTTTTT; CDR3 protein: CASTQGWSRVAANEKLFF
V gene: TRBV27; clone size: -; D gene: -; J gene: TRBJ1-5; CDR3 DNA: TGTGCCAGCAGTACCCACATCGAGGCACCGCCCCAGCATTTT; CDR3 protein: CASSTHIEAPPQHF
V gene: TRBV6-5; clone size: -; D gene: -; J gene: TRBJ2-1; CDR3 DNA: TGTGCCAGCAGTTATATCGATGAGCAGTTCTTC; CDR3 protein: CASSYIDEQFF
V gene: TRBV30; clone size: few; D gene: -; J gene: TRBJ1-1; CDR3 DNA: TGTGCCTGGAGTGTACCGTTCAGCAAGAGCGCTGAAGCTTTCTTT; CDR3 protein: CAWSVPFSKSAEAFF
V gene: TRBV3-1/TRBV3-2; clone size: few; D gene: -; J gene: TRBJ1-2; CDR3 DNA: TGTGCCAGCAGCCATGGCACAGGTCAGAACTATGGCTACACCTTC; CDR3 protein: CASSHGTGQNYGYTF
V gene: TRBV19; clone size: -; D gene: -; J gene: TRBJ1-1; CDR3 DNA: TGTGCCAGTAGTCCACTACGATGGGGAGGCATCACTGAAGCTTTCTTT; CDR3 protein: CASSPLRWGGITEAFF
V gene: TRBV6-5; clone size: -; D gene: TRBD1; J gene: TRBJ1-2; CDR3 DNA: TGTGCCAGCACCGGCGACAGGGGGGGAGGCTACACCTTC; CDR3 protein: CASTGDRGGGYTF
V gene: TRBV7-9; clone size: once; D gene: -; J gene: TRBJ1-6; CDR3 DNA: TGTGCCAGCAGCCTCAATAGTAATTCACCCCTCCACTTT; CDR3 protein: CASSLNSNSPLHF
V gene: TRBV9; clone size: -; D gene: TRBD2; J gene: TRBJ2-7; CDR3 DNA: TGTGCCAGCAGCGTAGAAGGTAGCGGGGGGTTAGGTTGGGACGAGCAGTACTTC; CDR3 protein: CASSVEGSGGLGWDEQYF
V gene: TRBV4-1; clone size: -; D gene: -; J gene: TRBJ2-3; CDR3 DNA: TGCGTCAGCAGCAATGGGCATCCTGGCCCAGATACGCAGTATTTT; CDR3 protein: CVSSNGHPGPDTQYF
V gene: TRBV10-3; clone size: -; D gene: TRBD1; J gene: TRBJ2-1; CDR3 DNA: TGTGCCATCAGTACCGGGACAGGGAACTACAATGAGCAGTTCTTC; CDR3 protein: CAISTGTGNYNEQFF
V gene: TRBV6-1; clone size: -; D gene: TRBD1; J gene: TRBJ1-4; CDR3 DNA: TGTGCCAGCAGTGGGGACAGGGTCTCAACTAATGAAAAACTGTTTTTT; CDR3 protein: CASSGDRVSTNEKLFF
V gene: TRBV4-1; clone size: -; D gene: TRBD2; J gene: TRBJ2-1; CDR3 DNA: TGCGCCAGCAGTCCAAGTGCGGGGGGGCCCTACAATGAGCAGTTCTTC; CDR3 protein: CASSPSAGGPYNEQFF
V gene: TRBV11-2; clone size: once; D gene: -; J gene: TRBJ2-7; CDR3 DNA: TGTGCCAGCAGCTTAGTTAGGGCAGGGCGCGAGCAGTACTTC; CDR3 protein: CASSLVRAGREQYF
V gene: TRBV4-1; clone size: -; D gene: TRBD2; J gene: TRBJ2-5; CDR3 DNA: TGCGCCAGCAGCCAAACTAGCGGGGGGGCCTCAGAGACCCAGTACTTC; CDR3 protein: CASSQTSGGASETQYF
V gene: TRBV10-2; clone size: -; D gene: -; J gene: TRBJ2-3; CDR3 DNA: TGCGCCAGCAGACCTCTTGGAGGAGTGAAAACAGATACGCAGTATTTT; CDR3 protein: CASRPLGGVKTDTQYF
V gene: TRBV19; clone size: -; D gene: -; J gene: TRBJ1-1; CDR3 DNA: TGTGCCAGTAGTTCGGCGGGCTTGGGGAACACTGAAGCTTTCTTT; CDR3 protein: CASSSAGLGNTEAFF
V gene: TRBV19; clone size: -; D gene: -; J gene: TRBJ2-7; CDR3 DNA: TGTGCCAGTAGTGGGGGAGGCTACGAGCAGTACTTC; CDR3 protein: CASSGGGYEQYF
V gene: TRBV7-6; clone size: -; D gene: -; J gene: TRBJ1-4; CDR3 DNA: TGTGCCAGCAGCTTAGTTGGGGCTGCAACTAATGAAAAACTGTTTTTT; CDR3 protein: CASSLVGAATNEKLFF
V gene: TRBV7-7; clone size: -; D gene: -; J gene: TRBJ2-3; CDR3 DNA: TGTGCTAGCAGCCCAGAGGGTGGAGATACGCAGTATTTT; CDR3 protein: CASSPEGGDTQYF
V gene: TRBV5-1; clone size: -; D gene: TRBD1; J gene: TRBJ1-4; CDR3 DNA: TGCGCCAGCAGCGTGGACAGGGCGGTGGGTGGTGAAAAACTGTTTTTT; CDR3 protein: CASSVDRAVGGEKLFF
V gene: TRBV7-2; clone size: -; D gene: -; J gene: TRBJ1-2; CDR3 DNA: TGTGCCAGCAGCTTAGTCAGTAACTATGGCTACACCTTC; CDR3 protein: CASSLVSNYGYTF
V gene: TRBV21-1; clone size: -; D gene: -; J gene: TRBJ1-2; CDR3 DNA: TGTGCCAGCGCTATGGGTGACAGGGTGGATGGCTACACCTTC; CDR3 protein: CASAMGDRVDGYTF
V gene: TRBV27; clone size: once; D gene: -; J gene: TRBJ2-2; CDR3 DNA: TGTGCCAGCAGTTTGACATTAACCGGGGAGCTGTTTTTT; CDR3 protein: CASSLTLTGELFF
V gene: TRBV14; clone size: -; D gene: -; J gene: TRBJ1-2; CDR3 DNA: TGTGCCAGCAGCCAAGATATGTCAGGGATCGGTGGCTACACCTTC; CDR3 protein: CASSQDMSGIGGYTF
V gene: TRBV10-1; clone size: -; D gene: -; J gene: TRBJ2-2; CDR3 DNA: TGCGCCAGCAGTGAGTCGGGGGCGTACACCGGGGAGCTGTTTTTT; CDR3 protein: CASSESGAYTGELFF
V gene: TRBV2; clone size: few; D gene: -; J gene: TRBJ2-7; CDR3 DNA: TGTGCCAGCAGAAAGACAGGTACCTACGAGCAGTACTTC; CDR3 protein: CASRKTGTYEQYF